The 30 T cell receptor beta chains below were found in one sample sequenced in a study of blood T cell repertoires in COVID-19. Clones were sequenced by immunoSEQ multiplex PCR, and TCRdb holds only the in-frame ones, with some missing. The sample shows around 150,000 clones, 84% of them seen only once. Source material: peripheral blood. These receptors came from an elderly woman in a cohort sampled during active or convalescent COVID-19.

The sample holds one count of this clone. The chain joins TRBV5-4 to TRBJ2-5; D not resolved. V was pared by 4 bases and J by 1 base, with 23 bases between. Germline V CDR1 and CDR2: SGHNT, YYREEE (reference sequence). This CDR3 is built from 18 residues. The CDR3 DNA reads as TGTGCCAGCAGCCCCTTAGAACGGGTAATACTACCCCAAGAGACCCAGTACTTC. Its translation: CASSPLERVILPQETQYF.

The rearrangement uses TRBV7-9 and TRBJ1-3, with a possible D match to TRBD1 (6 bases). The germline V and J ends were trimmed by 5 bases and 8 bases, with 19 bases remaining between them. CDR1 is SEHNR and CDR2 is FQNEAQ in the germline V gene (reference sequence). The CDR3 extends over 15 amino acids. CDR3 DNA: TGTGCCAGCAGCAAAGACAGGCCTGGTCCAGACACCATATATTTT. Residues: CASSKDRPGPDTIYF.

The chain employs TRBV27 and TRBJ1-2, with D possibly TRBD1 on 6 matching bases. CDR1 is MNHEY and CDR2 is SMNVEV in the germline V gene (reference sequence). The length of the CDR3 is 14 residues. Trimming shortened V by 5 bases and J by 8 bases, and 18 bases separated the two germline ends. Here the CDR3 reads CASSQKPRGGGYTF. The CDR3 DNA reads as TGTGCCAGCAGTCAGAAACCGAGGGGGGGCGGCTACACCTTC.

Regarding this clone: The sample holds other DNA sequences that translate to the same CDR3. CDR3 loop: CASSDRGNQPQHF. For the CDR3, the DNA is TGTGCCAGTAGTGACAGGGGCAATCAGCCCCAGCATTTT. V usage is TRBV19 and J usage is TRBJ1-5; 7 nucleotides match TRBD1. Germline assignment: CDR1 LNHDA and CDR2 SQIVND (reference sequence). After removal of 5 bases from V and 2 bases from J, the junction contained 0 bases not matched to a gene. This CDR3 is built from 13 residues.

The chain recombines TRBV5-1 with TRBJ2-2; D not certain. The CDR3 runs to 14 residues. V was pared by 2 bases and J by 2 bases, with 7 bases between. Germline lookup yields CDR1 SGHRS and CDR2 YFSETQ. CDR3 amino acids: CASSLTQNTGELFF. DNA of the CDR3: TGCGCCAGCAGCTTAACACAAAACACCGGGGAGCTGTTTTTT. The full variable domain, completed using reference TRBV5-1 and TRBJ2-2, is KAGVTQTPRYLIKTRGQQVTLSCSPISGHRSVSWYQQTPGQGLQFLFEYFSETQRNKGNFPGRFSGRQFSNSRSEMNVSTLELGDSALYLCASSLTQNTGELFFGEGSRLTVL.

The genes are TRBV18 and TRBJ1-5; no definite D call. The CDR3 is 14 residues long. Trimming stripped 3 bases from V and 5 bases from J, with 11 bases between. Germline CDR1 is KGHSH and CDR2 is LQKENI. CDR3 sequence reads: CASSPSWADQPQHF. The DNA of the CDR3 is TGTGCCAGCTCACCTTCCTGGGCTGATCAGCCCCAGCATTTT.

This clone was seen just once. The chain carries TRBV5-4 and TRBJ2-2; 9 bases are shared with TRBD2. CDR1 SGHNT and CDR2 YYREEE come from the germline V gene (reference sequence). This CDR3 spans 15 amino acids. With 4 bases clipped from V and 4 bases from J, the junction kept 5 bases outside the gene matches. The CDR3 reads CASSAGGPFTGELFF. CDR3 DNA sequence: TGTGCCAGCAGCGCGGGGGGGCCTTTCACCGGGGAGCTGTTTTTT.

This rearrangement joins TRBV19 to TRBJ1-4, with 9 bases fitting TRBD1. This CDR3 contains 14 residues. V gave up 7 bases and J gave up 6 bases; unmatched junction bases: 6. Germline CDR1 and CDR2: LNHDA and SQIVND (reference sequence). The CDR3 protein is CASIAGTGYEKLFF. In DNA form, the CDR3 reads TGTGCCAGTATCGCCGGGACAGGGTATGAAAAACTGTTTTTT.

The gene calls are TRBV18 and TRBJ2-7; 12 bases map to TRBD2. V dropped 5 bases and J dropped 7; count of bases not matched to a gene: 12. The CDR3 runs to 16 residues. Per the germline V gene, CDR1 is KGHSH and CDR2 is LQKENI. CDR3 sequence (DNA): TGTGCCAGCTCAAGAGGACTAGCGGGGCCTGGAGGTGAGCAGTACGTC. This gives the protein CASSRGLAGPGGEQYV.

This chain joins TRBV4-2 and TRBJ2-4; 11 bases align to TRBD1. The CDR3 runs to 20 residues. Germline CDR1 and CDR2: LGHNA and YNFKEQ. V trimming: 4 bases; J trimming: 1 base; junction bases outside the gene matches: 15. The CDR3, as DNA: TGTGCCAGCAGCCGACAAGATGTTCCGGACAGGGGGCGGGCCAAAAACATTCAGTACTTC. It yields the protein CASSRQDVPDRGRAKNIQYF.

The genes are TRBV29-1 and TRBJ2-3, with 7 bases fitting TRBD1. The V segment lost 5 bases and the J segment 5 bases; nucleotides outside the gene matches: 7. The CDR3 contains 13 residues. The germline gives CDR1 SQVTM, CDR2 ANQGSEA. CDR3 in DNA: TGCAGCGTTCGGGACAGAGGCAGAGATACGCAGTATTTT. Translation gives CSVRDRGRDTQYF.

V is TRBV7-9 and J is TRBJ2-7; 7 nucleotides align to TRBD1. V lost 5 bases to trimming and J lost 7 bases; unmatched junction nucleotides: 14. CDR1 SEHNR and CDR2 FQNEAQ come from the germline V gene (reference sequence). The CDR3 runs to 15 residues. The CDR3 DNA is TGTGCCAGCAGCCTAGGTGACAGGGTCCCTACGGAGCAGTACTTC. It is translated as CASSLGDRVPTEQYF. Using reference TRBV7-9 and TRBJ2-7 for the parts outside the CDR3, the full variable domain is DTGVSQNPRHKITKRGQNVTFRCDPISEHNRLYWYRQTLGQGPEFLTYFQNEAQLEKSRLLSDRFSAERPKGSFSTLEIQRTEQGDSAMYLCASSLGDRVPTEQYFGPGTRLTVT.

About this clone: This sample also contains other DNA sequences that code for the same CDR3. This chain uses TRBV7-3 with TRBJ2-7; TRBD2 agrees at 8 bases. Germline V lookup: CDR1 SGHTA, CDR2 FQGTGA. The CDR3 covers 16 residues. V trimming: 5 bases; J trimming: 1 base; junction bases outside the gene matches: 10. The CDR3 here is CASSPGRAGGSYEQYV. The CDR3 nucleotides are TGTGCCAGCAGCCCGGGGCGGGCGGGGGGATCCTACGAGCAGTACGTC.

The V call is TRBV28, the J call TRBJ2-7, with 7 positions matching TRBD1. The germline V gene has CDR1 MDHEN and CDR2 SYDVKM. The trim removed 3 bases at V and 5 bases at J, leaving 4 bases unmatched. This CDR3 has 13 amino acids. CDR3 region: CASSFPGQNEQYF. Written as DNA, the CDR3 is TGTGCCAGCAGTTTCCCGGGACAGAACGAGCAGTACTTC.

The rearrangement joins TRBV4-1 to TRBJ1-5; TRBD1 matches at 9 bases. The ends lost 3 bases at V and 6 bases at J; junction bases unmatched: 12. This CDR3 is built from 17 residues. Germline lookup yields CDR1 MGHRA and CDR2 YSYEKL. CDR3 region: CASSHSGTGTTGQPQHF. As DNA, the CDR3 is TGCGCCAGCAGCCATTCCGGGACAGGGACAACCGGTCAGCCCCAGCATTTT.

The V gene is TRBV19, the J gene TRBJ1-4, with TRBD1 identical over 7 bases. This CDR3 spans 15 amino acids. The junction had 11 bases not matched to a gene; V was cut back by 8 bases and J by 5 bases. From germline, CDR1 is LNHDA and CDR2 SQIVND (reference sequence). DNA of the CDR3: TGTGCCAGTGGGCATGGGACAGCCGGAAATGAAAAACTGTTTTTT. This sequence encodes CASGHGTAGNEKLFF.

The CDR3 sequence: CASSLDGRTVETQYF. For the CDR3, the DNA is TGTGCCAGCAGCTTAGATGGTAGGACAGTGGAGACCCAGTACTTC. The chain has TRBV11-2 and TRBJ2-5; tentative D call: TRBD1 (6 bases). The germline V and J ends were trimmed by 0 bases and 5 bases, with 13 bases remaining between them. The CDR3 loop spans 15 amino acids. The germline CDR1 and CDR2 sequences are SGHAT and FQNNGV. Filled out from reference TRBV11-2 and TRBJ2-5, the complete variable domain reads EAGVAQSPRYKIIEKRQSVAFWCNPISGHATLYWYQQILGQGPKLLIQFQNNGVVDDSQLPKDRFSAERLKGVDSTLKIQPAKLEDSAVYLCASSLDGRTVETQYFGPGTRLLVL.

The gene calls are TRBV19 and TRBJ2-7; 7 bases match TRBD1. This CDR3 region has 13 residues. The V and J ends lost 5 bases and 3 bases, in that order; junction bases with no gene match: 4. In germline, CDR1 is LNHDA, CDR2 SQIVND (reference sequence). The CDR3 region is CASSEGANYEQYV. CDR3 bases: TGTGCCAGTAGTGAGGGGGCTAACTACGAGCAGTACGTC.

The V and J genes are TRBV4-1 and TRBJ2-4, with D possibly matching TRBD2 (5 bases). The CDR3 is 18 residues long. V was clipped by 0 bases and J by 0 bases, with 15 bases between them. Germline values: CDR1 MGHRA, CDR2 YSYEKL. The CDR3 protein is CASSQEPRGDLAKNIQYF. In DNA form, the CDR3 reads TGCGCCAGCAGCCAAGAACCCCGGGGAGACCTAGCCAAAAACATTCAGTACTTC.

This clone was detected a few times. The chain couples TRBV7-3 to TRBJ1-1, with 8 bases identical to TRBD1. Per germline, CDR1 SGHTA and CDR2 FQGTGA. This CDR3 has 15 residues. J lost 0 bases, V lost 5 bases, and 5 bases had no gene match. The CDR3 region is CASSPRTGLNTEAFF. CDR3 in DNA: TGTGCCAGCAGCCCACGGACAGGGTTGAACACTGAAGCTTTCTTT. The full variable domain, in which reference TRBV7-3 and TRBJ1-1 provide the parts outside the CDR3, is GAGVSQTPSNKVTEKGKYVELRCDPISGHTALYWYRQSLGQGPEFLIYFQGTGAADDSGLPNDRFFAVRPEGSVSTLKIQRTERGDSAVYLCASSPRTGLNTEAFFGQGTRLTVV.

The chain recombines TRBV11-2 with TRBJ2-1; 8 nucleotides agree with TRBD2. The length of the CDR3 is 16 residues. Trimming took 1 base from V and 2 from J; bases not matched to a gene: 4. CDR1 and CDR2 (germline): SGHAT, FQNNGV. CDR3 loop: CASSLGLAGPYNEQFF. The CDR3 nucleotides are TGTGCCAGCAGCTTAGGGCTAGCGGGCCCCTACAATGAGCAGTTCTTC.

The rearrangement links TRBV28 to TRBJ1-1; D might be TRBD1 (6 bases). This CDR3 has 15 residues. Per germline, CDR1 MDHEN and CDR2 SYDVKM. V dropped 5 bases and J dropped 2 bases, with 15 bases sitting between them. The CDR3 DNA is TGTGCCAGCAGTCACCTACAGGGTAGCAACACTGAAGCTTTCTTT. Protein: CASSHLQGSNTEAFF. The entire variable domain, with the rest obtained from reference TRBV28 and TRBJ1-1, is as follows: DVKVTQSSRYLVKRTGEKVFLECVQDMDHENMFWYRQDPGLGLRLIYFSYDVKMKEKGDIPEGYSVSREKKERFSLILESASTNQTSMYLCASSHLQGSNTEAFFGQGTRLTVV.

The genes are TRBV19 and TRBJ2-1; D not resolved. V lost 0 bases and J 15 bases, leaving 18 bases between the germline ends. Looked up from germline, CDR1 is LNHDA and CDR2 is SQIVND (reference sequence). The CDR3 length is 14 residues. The DNA for the CDR3 is TGTGCCAGTAGTATAGATCCGGCATACAGTGGGCGGTTCTTC. Translated, it gives CASSIDPAYSGRFF.

The gene calls are TRBV4-1 and TRBJ1-1; tentatively, D is TRBD1 (6 bases). Per germline, CDR1 MGHRA and CDR2 YSYEKL. The CDR3 is 15 amino acids. V gave up 8 bases and J gave up 1 base, with 17 bases separating them. The CDR3 nucleotides are TGCGCCAGCGGTGAACTAGGGGGGGCGAACACTGAAGCTTTCTTT. Its protein is CASGELGGANTEAFF.

This clone was recorded only once. The V and J genes are TRBV2 and TRBJ1-6, with D hard to call. The CDR3 contains 16 residues. V was cut by 2 bases and J by 7 bases, with 15 bases left in between. The V gene's germline CDR1 is SNHLY and CDR2 FYNNEI. The CDR3 here is CASSEPPVTSNSPLHF. CDR3 sequence (DNA): TGTGCCAGCAGTGAACCCCCAGTTACCTCGAATTCACCCCTCCACTTT.

The genes are TRBV5-1 and TRBJ1-2, with TRBD1 matching 8 bases. The germline gives CDR1 SGHRS, CDR2 YFSETQ. The CDR3 runs 13 residues. V dropped 2 bases and J dropped 4; count of bases not matched to a gene: 1. The CDR3 region has the DNA TGCGCCAGCAGCTTTGACAGGGGCTATGGCTACACCTTC. Translated: CASSFDRGYGYTF.

The chain has TRBV10-3 and TRBJ1-1; 7 nucleotides match TRBD1. Germline trimming cut 2 bases from V and 0 bases from J; bases unmatched to any gene: 6. CDR1 is ENHRY and CDR2 is SYGVKD in the germline V gene. This CDR3 region has 16 residues. CDR3 DNA: TGTGCCATCAGTGAGGGACAGGTAGGGATGAACACTGAAGCTTTCTTT. Protein: CAISEGQVGMNTEAFF.

About this clone itself: Different DNA sequences within this sample yield the same CDR3. V usage is TRBV19 and J usage is TRBJ1-5; D remains unclear. Deletions cut 3 bases from V and 4 bases from J, with 7 bases between. Germline loops: CDR1 LNHDA, CDR2 SQIVND (reference sequence). This CDR3 has 13 residues. This chain's CDR3 is CASSIAGNQPQHF. The CDR3 DNA reads as TGTGCCAGTAGTATTGCAGGTAATCAGCCCCAGCATTTT.

This sequence joins TRBV25-1 and TRBJ2-5; D is unclear. The CDR3 has 13 residues. Per germline, CDR1 MGHDK and CDR2 SYGVNS. V dropped 3 bases and J dropped 0 bases, with 5 bases sitting between them. CDR3 amino acids: CASSDLHQETQYF. The CDR3 nucleotides read TGTGCCAGCAGTGATCTACACCAAGAGACCCAGTACTTC.

V is TRBV28 and J is TRBJ1-3; TRBD1 might be the D (6 bases). The CDR3 extends over 14 amino acids. Germline CDR1 reads MDHEN; CDR2 reads SYDVKM. Trimming cost V 6 bases and J 1 base, with 10 bases left between them. The DNA of the CDR3 is TGTGCCAGCAGGCGAGGGGGATCTGGAAACACCATATATTTT. It yields the protein CASRRGGSGNTIYF.